This section outlines one TCR beta chain sequence together with its context. Its antigen is not known. Described time point: blood 2 weeks post-SBRT. The sample's treatment: 15 Gy SBRT to primary tumor, nephrectomy 4 weeks later. Radiation-treated patients gave blood at baseline, week 2 and week 4. These data belong to a study of radiation and T cells in renal cell carcinoma. The method was immunoSEQ multiplex PCR; TCRdb's version includes in-frame clones alone and lacks a portion of them. The sample lists tens of thousands of clones; around three quarters were seen once. Notes on the study in general: In blood, top tumor clones expanded by 2 weeks, shrinking by 4.

Trimming cost V 4 bases and J 5 bases; bases outside gene matches: 2. From germline, CDR1 is SGHRS and CDR2 YFSETQ. CDR3 length: 15 residues. V and J are TRBV5-1 and TRBJ2-2; 13 nucleotides align to TRBD2. This TCR was sampled from a man aged 55 to 70 with renal cell carcinoma. The sample was blood, taken from a patient whose treatment included radiotherapy and nephrectomy. CDR3 protein: CASSPGLAGTGELFF. The CDR3 coding sequence is TGCGCCAGCAGCCCGGGACTAGCGGGAACCGGGGAGCTGTTTTTT.